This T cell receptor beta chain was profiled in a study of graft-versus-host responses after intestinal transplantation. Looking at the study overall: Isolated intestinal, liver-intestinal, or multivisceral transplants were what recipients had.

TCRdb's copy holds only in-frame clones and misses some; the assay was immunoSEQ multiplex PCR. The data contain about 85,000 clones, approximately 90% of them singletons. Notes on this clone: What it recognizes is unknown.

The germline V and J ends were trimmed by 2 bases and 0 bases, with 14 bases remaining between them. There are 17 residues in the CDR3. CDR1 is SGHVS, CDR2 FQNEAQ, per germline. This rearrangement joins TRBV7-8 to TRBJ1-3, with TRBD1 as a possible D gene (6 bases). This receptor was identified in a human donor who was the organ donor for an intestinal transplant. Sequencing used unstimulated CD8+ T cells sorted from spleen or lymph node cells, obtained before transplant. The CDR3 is CASSLNQGHYSGNTIYF. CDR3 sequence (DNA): TGTGCCAGCAGCTTAAATCAGGGACACTACTCTGGAAACACCATATATTTT.